One and the same sample provided the 16 T cell receptor beta chains below, sequenced in a study of OX40 agonist ivuxolimab in advanced cancers. The repertoire was sequenced with immunoSEQ multiplex PCR; TCRdb's copy has only in-frame clones and lacks some. The sample lists roughly 26,000 clones, 85% to 90% seen once, with less than 20% in the top ten. Source: CD4+ or CD8+ T cells sorted from blood, taken in a trial of the OX40 agonist ivuxolimab. The receptors were sampled from an adult with an advanced solid tumor such as melanoma, head and neck, liver or kidney cancer.

The V and J genes are TRBV11-2 and TRBJ2-1, with D hard to call. The germline gives CDR1 SGHAT, CDR2 FQNNGV. The CDR3 consists of 12 residues. V was trimmed by 2 bases and J by 7 bases, leaving 6 bases between them. The DNA for the CDR3 is TGTGCCAGCAGCTTAAATGGGAATGAGCAGTTCTTC. Residues: CASSLNGNEQFF.

The chain employs TRBV7-8 and TRBJ2-2, with 11 nucleotides matching TRBD2. CDR1 is SGHVS, CDR2 FQNEAQ, per germline. Trimming removed 1 base from V and 7 bases from J; junction bases left unmatched: 23. The CDR3 is 22 residues long. The CDR3 region is CASSLGGHLAGGPFDGIGELFF. The CDR3 coding sequence is TGTGCCAGCAGCTTAGGGGGACACCTAGCGGGGGGACCTTTTGATGGAATCGGGGAGCTGTTTTTT.

V is TRBV9 and J is TRBJ2-1; D possibly corresponds to TRBD1 (5 bases). CDR3 size: 17 residues. Germline lookup yields CDR1 SGDLS and CDR2 YYNGEE. V lost 0 bases to trimming and J lost 0 bases, with 13 bases between them. Here the CDR3 DNA reads TGTGCCAGCAGCGTAGTTGTGACAGCGAACTCCTACAATGAGCAGTTCTTC. Protein: CASSVVVTANSYNEQFF.

The chain carries TRBV20-1 and TRBJ2-7; D not resolved. Germline V gene lookup returns CDR1 DFQATT and CDR2 SNEGSKA (reference sequence). Trimming removed 2 bases at V and 2 bases at J, with 4 bases between. This CDR3 contains 11 residues. CDR3: CSARKAYEQYF. Written as DNA, the CDR3 is TGCAGTGCTAGAAAAGCCTACGAGCAGTACTTC.

This clone occurred once. The V gene is TRBV5-6, the J gene TRBJ1-3; D not resolved. In germline, CDR1 is SGHDT, CDR2 YYEEEE. V shed 1 base and J shed 2 bases, with 4 bases lying between them. There are 13 residues in the CDR3. The CDR3 sequence is CASSLWPGNTIYF. The CDR3 nucleotides read TGTGCCAGCAGCTTGTGGCCTGGAAACACCATATATTTT.

CDR3 amino acids: CASSFQVGAYNEQFF. The CDR3 coding sequence is TGTGCCAGCAGCTTCCAGGTAGGAGCCTACAATGAGCAGTTCTTC. V and J are TRBV5-4 and TRBJ2-1; no clear D gene. CDR3 length equals 15 residues. Deletions cut 2 bases from V and 2 bases from J, with 11 bases between. In germline, CDR1 is SGHNT, CDR2 YYREEE (reference sequence).

This rearrangement joins TRBV5-1 to TRBJ2-7; no clear D. CDR3 length equals 12 residues. V shed 2 bases and J shed 2 bases, with 5 bases lying between them. CDR1 and CDR2 from the germline V gene are SGHRS and YFSETQ. CDR3 sequence (DNA): TGCGCCAGCAGCTTCGGCACCTACGAGCAGTACTTC. It translates to CASSFGTYEQYF.

The chain employs TRBV19 and TRBJ2-5, with D possibly matching TRBD1 (5 bases). CDR1 LNHDA and CDR2 SQIVND come from the germline V gene (reference sequence). The CDR3 sequence is 14 residues long. With 7 bases removed from V and 2 bases from J, the gap between germline ends came to 14 bases. The CDR3 coding sequence is TGTGCCAGTATTGGCAGGGAAGGACAAGAGACCCAGTACTTC. Its translation: CASIGREGQETQYF.

This clone was seen more than once but under ten times. This same CDR3 is encoded by further DNA sequences in the sample. This chain connects TRBV14 to TRBJ2-7; D is unresolved. Germline CDR1 reads SGHDN; CDR2 reads FVKESK. V lost 2 bases, J lost 3 bases, and 5 bases lay in between. The CDR3 is made up of 12 amino acids. CDR3 loop: CASSQYLYEQYF. DNA of the CDR3: TGTGCCAGCAGCCAATATCTCTACGAGCAGTACTTC.

The chain joins TRBV19 to TRBJ2-1, with D unresolved. The ends were cut back, 2 bases at V and 4 bases at J, with 9 bases in the middle. CDR3 length: 14 residues. Germline-derived CDR1 and CDR2 are LNHDA and SQIVND (reference sequence). CDR3 DNA sequence: TGTGCCAGTAGTATATGGACGGAGTACAATGAGCAGTTCTTC. Translated, it gives CASSIWTEYNEQFF. The full variable domain, completed using reference TRBV19 and TRBJ2-1, is DGGITQSPKYLFRKEGQNVTLSCEQNLNHDAMYWYRQDPGQGLRLIYYSQIVNDFQKGDIAEGYSVSREKKESFPLTVTSAQKNPTAFYLCASSIWTEYNEQFFGPGTRLTVL.

The rearrangement links TRBV15 to TRBJ2-1; the D gene is possibly TRBD1 (5 bases). Trimming shortened V by 5 bases and J by 1 base, and 12 bases separated the two germline ends. In germline, CDR1 is LNHNV, CDR2 YYDKDF (reference sequence). CDR3 length equals 15 residues. CDR3 nucleotides: TGTGCCACCAGCTTAGGGGCGGAGTCCTACAATGAGCAGTTCTTC. Amino acids: CATSLGAESYNEQFF.

This chain's CDR3 is CASKSGQGRYNSPLHF. The CDR3 nucleotides are TGTGCCAGTAAGTCGGGACAGGGGCGCTATAATTCACCCCTCCACTTT. V and J are TRBV19 and TRBJ1-6; 10 positions agree with TRBD1. The germline V gene encodes CDR1 LNHDA and CDR2 SQIVND (reference sequence). The CDR3 contains 16 residues. Losses at the gene ends were 7 bases for V and 3 bases for J; bases not matched to a gene: 6.

This clone was seen only once. The chain employs TRBV19 and TRBJ2-3, with D tentatively TRBD1 (5 bases). This CDR3 spans 14 amino acids. Per germline, CDR1 LNHDA and CDR2 SQIVND (reference sequence). The V gene lost 4 bases and the J gene lost 3 bases, with 11 bases spanning the gap. The CDR3 reads CASSTLSGTDTQYF. The DNA of the CDR3 is TGTGCCAGTAGTACTCTCTCAGGGACAGATACGCAGTATTTT. The complete variable domain, with remaining parts taken from reference TRBV19 and TRBJ2-3, reads DGGITQSPKYLFRKEGQNVTLSCEQNLNHDAMYWYRQDPGQGLRLIYYSQIVNDFQKGDIAEGYSVSREKKESFPLTVTSAQKNPTAFYLCASSTLSGTDTQYFGPGTRLTVL.

The V gene is TRBV19, the J gene TRBJ2-7; no clear D gene. The V gene lost 3 bases and the J gene lost 3 bases, with 9 bases spanning the gap. The CDR3 totals 13 residues. The germline gives CDR1 LNHDA, CDR2 SQIVND (reference sequence). As DNA, the CDR3 is TGTGCCAGTAGTATTCAGGTTAACTACGAGCAGTACTTC. This encodes CASSIQVNYEQYF.

In its sample, this clone was seen once. V usage is TRBV30 and J usage is TRBJ2-1, with D perhaps TRBD2 (6 bases). The germline V gene encodes CDR1 GTSNPN and CDR2 SVGIG (reference sequence). The CDR3 extends over 14 amino acids. V lost 5 bases, J lost 4 bases, and 15 bases lay in between. The CDR3 reads CAWDPGLLYNEQFF. The CDR3 DNA reads as TGTGCCTGGGATCCGGGACTTCTTTACAATGAGCAGTTCTTC.

This clone was detected only once. This rearrangement joins TRBV2 to TRBJ2-7; perhaps TRBD2 as D (6 bases). CDR3 size: 13 residues. Per germline, CDR1 SNHLY and CDR2 FYNNEI. V lost 8 bases to trimming and J lost 4 bases, with 15 bases between them. Here the CDR3 DNA reads TGTGCCAGCGTGGGAGGTAGCGGTTACGAGCAGTACTTC. This codes for CASVGGSGYEQYF.